The 26 T cell receptor beta chains below all came from one sample that was sequenced in a study of technical replicates of blood from a few donors. Sequencing was performed with immunoSEQ multiplex PCR; in TCRdb, only in-frame clones are kept and a portion is missing. The sample holds about 59,000 clones, around 87% seen once. Sequences were obtained from PBMCs. The receptors were sampled from a human donor in good health. Some clones in this sample may be carry-over from other donors' samples.

The sample holds a few counts of this clone. The chain combines TRBV6-5 with TRBJ2-2; TRBD2 is a possible D gene (5 bases). Germline CDR1 and CDR2: MNHEY and SVGAGI. The V gene lost 6 bases and the J gene lost 9 bases, with 14 bases spanning the gap. This CDR3 has 13 residues. The CDR3 coding sequence is TGTGCCAGCAGCCCCGGGGAGTTAAGGGAGCTGTTTTTT. It encodes CASSPGELRELFF.

V is TRBV4-2 and J is TRBJ1-4, with D perhaps matching TRBD1 (6 bases). The CDR3 covers 16 residues. Germline assignment: CDR1 LGHNA and CDR2 YNFKEQ. Trimming removed 0 bases from V and 4 bases from J, with 12 bases in between. Here the CDR3 reads CASSQEYQGLNEKLFF. CDR3 coding DNA: TGTGCCAGCAGCCAAGAATACCAGGGGCTTAATGAAAAACTGTTTTTT.

The chain joins TRBV2 to TRBJ2-7; possible D gene TRBD2, 6 bases. Germline V gene sequence: CDR1 SNHLY, CDR2 FYNNEI. V lost 2 bases and J 6 bases, leaving 20 bases between the germline ends. The CDR3 has 16 amino acids. CDR3 in amino acids: CASSESPTQAGFEQYF. DNA of the CDR3: TGTGCCAGCAGTGAATCACCGACGCAAGCGGGTTTCGAGCAGTACTTC.

V usage is TRBV18 and J usage is TRBJ1-1; 7 bases match TRBD1. The V gene's germline CDR1 is KGHSH and CDR2 LQKENI. V shed 2 bases, J shed 5 bases, and the junction held 8 bases outside the gene matches. The length of the CDR3 is 15 residues. DNA for the CDR3: TGTGCCAGCTCACCAATGAGGGGGCCGGGGACTGAAGCTTTCTTT. The encoded protein is CASSPMRGPGTEAFF. The variable domain in full, completed from reference TRBV18 and TRBJ1-1, reads NAGVMQNPRHLVRRRGQEARLRCSPMKGHSHVYWYRQLPEEGLKFMVYLQKENIIDESGMPKERFSAEFPKEGPSILRIQQVVRGDSAAYFCASSPMRGPGTEAFFGQGTRLTVV.

The chain combines TRBV5-6 with TRBJ2-7; 10 nucleotides match TRBD2. CDR1 and CDR2 from the germline V gene are SGHDT and YYEEEE. V lost 2 bases to trimming and J lost 4 bases; unmatched junction nucleotides: 6. This CDR3 region has 15 residues. CDR3 nucleotide sequence: TGTGCCAGCAGCTTTTCAGCGGGAGGGTATTACGAGCAGTACTTC. Its translation: CASSFSAGGYYEQYF.

This chain links TRBV5-6 with TRBJ2-1; 11 bases align to TRBD2. J was trimmed by 4 bases and V by 4 bases; bases with no gene match: 7. Germline-derived CDR1 and CDR2 are SGHDT and YYEEEE. The CDR3 runs 16 residues. The CDR3 loop reads CASSLPGLAAYNEQFF. CDR3 DNA: TGTGCCAGCAGCCTTCCGGGACTAGCGGCTTACAATGAGCAGTTCTTC.

V is TRBV19 and J is TRBJ2-7; D possibly corresponds to TRBD2 (5 bases). V was trimmed by 10 bases and J by 0 bases, leaving 13 bases between them. The CDR3 contains 13 residues. Germline lookup yields CDR1 LNHDA and CDR2 SQIVND (reference sequence). The CDR3, as DNA: TGTGCCACCTCTGAAGGGAGCTCCTACGAGCAGTACTTC. Protein sequence: CATSEGSSYEQYF.

This chain uses TRBV29-1 with TRBJ2-3; no reliable D call. CDR3 length: 12 amino acids. Germline V gene data show CDR1 as SQVTM and CDR2 as ANQGSEA. Trimming left V 5 bases short and J 2 bases short, with 8 bases between. The CDR3 bases are TGCAGCGTTCGGGTTACCACAGATACGCAGTATTTT. It yields the protein CSVRVTTDTQYF.

The rearrangement uses TRBV19 and TRBJ1-2; possibly TRBD1 for D (5 bases). Trimming pared 9 bases from V and 10 bases from J, leaving 30 bases between. This CDR3 has 16 amino acids. From germline, CDR1 is LNHDA and CDR2 SQIVND (reference sequence). The CDR3 bases are TGTGCCAGGACCGACCACCACGGAGGGACCTCATGGAACTACACCTTC. Translating gives CARTDHHGGTSWNYTF.

The chain has TRBV7-9 and TRBJ1-5; D perhaps matches TRBD1 (6 bases). The V gene lost 1 base and the J gene lost 7 bases, with 14 bases spanning the gap. Looked up from germline, CDR1 is SEHNR and CDR2 is FQNEAQ (reference sequence). This CDR3 spans 15 amino acids. CDR3 loop: CASSLDGGASQPQHF. Here the CDR3 DNA reads TGTGCCAGCAGCTTAGATGGGGGGGCAAGCCAGCCCCAGCATTTT.

This clone is a singleton in its sample. This rearrangement joins TRBV6-4 to TRBJ2-5; TRBD2 matches 8 bases. After removal of 4 bases from V and 4 bases from J, the junction contained 11 bases not matched to a gene. This CDR3 is 16 amino acids long. Germline CDR1 is MRHNA and CDR2 is SNTAGT. The CDR3 region is CASSGAGGGLGETQYF. The DNA for the CDR3 is TGTGCCAGCAGTGGGGCGGGGGGCGGATTGGGAGAGACCCAGTACTTC.

The chain is built from TRBV5-4 and TRBJ1-2; a possible D gene is TRBD1 (6 bases). Trimming pared 4 bases from V and 6 bases from J, leaving 13 bases between. CDR1 is SGHNT, CDR2 YYREEE, per germline (reference sequence). This CDR3 region has 13 residues. In DNA, the CDR3 is TGTGCCAGCAGCCGCACAGGGCGGAATGGCTACACCTTC. It is translated as CASSRTGRNGYTF.

The V and J genes are TRBV2 and TRBJ1-6; no clear D gene. Between the trimmed V and J ends, which lost 5 bases and 6 bases, there was a span of 14 bases. This CDR3 is built from 15 residues. Germline assignment: CDR1 SNHLY and CDR2 FYNNEI. CDR3 nucleotides: TGTGCCAGCAGTAGCTCAGTCAGACTTAATTCACCCCTCCACTTT. This encodes CASSSSVRLNSPLHF. The full variable domain, completed using reference TRBV2 and TRBJ1-6, is EPEVTQTPSHQVTQMGQEVILRCVPISNHLYFYWYRQILGQKVEFLVSFYNNEISEKSEIFDDQFSVERPDGSNFTLKIRSTKLEDSAMYFCASSSSVRLNSPLHFGNGTRLTVT.

The V call is TRBV7-6, the J call TRBJ2-3; 8 nucleotides agree with TRBD1. The germline gives CDR1 SGHVS, CDR2 FNYEAQ. The CDR3 has 16 amino acids. With 0 bases clipped from V and 0 bases from J, the junction kept 2 bases outside the gene matches. The CDR3 DNA reads TGTGCCAGCAGCTTAGCGGGACAGGCTAGCACAGATACGCAGTATTTT. Encoded protein: CASSLAGQASTDTQYF. Full variable domain (outside the CDR3, taken from reference TRBV7-6 and TRBJ2-3): GAGVSQSPRYKVTKRGQDVALRCDPISGHVSLYWYRQALGQGPEFLTYFNYEAQQDKSGLPNDRFSAERPEGSISTLTIQRTEQRDSAMYRCASSLAGQASTDTQYFGPGTRLTVL.

The rearrangement uses TRBV7-6 and TRBJ1-1; the match to TRBD1 covers 8 bases. The CDR3 is made up of 14 amino acids. In germline, CDR1 is SGHVS, CDR2 FNYEAQ. The trim removed 5 bases at V and 5 bases at J, leaving 7 bases unmatched. CDR3 sequence reads: CASSPLTGDTEAFF. In nucleotides, the CDR3 is TGTGCCAGCAGCCCTCTGACAGGGGATACTGAAGCTTTCTTT.

The gene calls are TRBV5-6 and TRBJ2-7, with TRBD1 identical over 10 bases. The V gene end was trimmed by 1 base and the J gene end by 3 bases; junction bases not matched to a gene: 10. The CDR3 has 17 amino acids. Germline CDR1 SGHDT, CDR2 YYEEEE. CDR3 protein: CASSLLPRGTGVYEQYF. The CDR3 DNA follows: TGTGCCAGCAGCTTGCTTCCGAGGGGGACAGGGGTCTACGAGCAGTACTTC.

J is TRBJ2-3 and V is TRBV7-2; possibly TRBD1 for D (5 bases). The CDR3 runs to 18 residues. Germline values: CDR1 SGHTA, CDR2 FQGNSA. Trimming pared 5 bases from V and 0 bases from J, leaving 21 bases between. CDR3 amino acids: CASSHGPRGQQSTDTQYF. DNA of the CDR3: TGTGCCAGCAGCCACGGCCCCCGTGGACAACAAAGCACAGATACGCAGTATTTT.

V usage is TRBV7-8 and J usage is TRBJ1-6; D is unclear. This CDR3 is 15 amino acids long. Trimming removed 3 bases at V and 9 bases at J, with 15 bases between. Germline lookup yields CDR1 SGHVS and CDR2 FQNEAQ. The chain's CDR3 is CASSFFLKPFSPLHF. The CDR3 DNA reads as TGTGCCAGCAGCTTTTTTTTAAAGCCATTTTCACCCCTCCACTTT. Looking up the rest from reference TRBV7-8 and TRBJ1-6 gives the full variable domain: GAGVSQSPRYKVAKRGQDVALRCDPISGHVSLFWYQQALGQGPEFLTYFQNEAQLDKSGLPSDRFFAERPEGSVSTLKIQRTQQEDSAVYLCASSFFLKPFSPLHFGNGTRLTVT.

The rearrangement joins TRBV6-1 to TRBJ2-7; 8 bases match TRBD1. The trim removed 6 bases at V and 4 bases at J, leaving 8 bases unmatched. CDR1 is MNHNS and CDR2 is SASEGT in the germline V gene. The CDR3 is 14 amino acids. CDR3 DNA: TGTGCCAGCAGGGGGCAGGGGGCGCTTTACGAGCAGTACTTC. As protein: CASRGQGALYEQYF.

This clone was counted a few times. CDR3 nucleotides: TGCGCCAGCAGCTTGGTCGCGGTGAACACTGAAGCTTTCTTT. Amino acid sequence: CASSLVAVNTEAFF. The chain has TRBV5-1 and TRBJ1-1; D uncertain. Germline V gene data show CDR1 as SGHRS and CDR2 as YFSETQ. The CDR3 has 14 amino acids. V was cut by 0 bases and J by 0 bases, with 6 bases left in between.

Only one count was recorded for this clone. In nucleotides, the CDR3 is TGTGCCAGCAGTGATCAGGGCCTGTGGAACACTGAAGCTTTCTTT. It specifies CASSDQGLWNTEAFF. This chain links TRBV2 with TRBJ1-1; possibly TRBD1 for D (5 bases). CDR1 is SNHLY, CDR2 FYNNEI, per germline. The CDR3 has 15 amino acids. Trimming removed 3 bases at V and 1 base at J, with 12 bases between.

This rearrangement joins TRBV11-1 to TRBJ2-5, with D perhaps TRBD1 (5 bases). Trimming pared 5 bases from V and 3 bases from J, leaving 16 bases between. Germline V lookup: CDR1 SGHAT, CDR2 FQDESV (reference sequence). The CDR3 length is 15 residues. The CDR3 coding sequence is TGTGCCAGCAGCCTAACGAAGGGGTGGAAAGAGACCCAGTACTTC. It codes for CASSLTKGWKETQYF.

The chain combines TRBV7-8 with TRBJ2-1, with 8 bases aligning to TRBD1. The trim removed 3 bases at V and 0 bases at J, leaving 7 bases unmatched. CDR3 length: 17 amino acids. Germline V CDR1 and CDR2: SGHVS, FQNEAQ. CDR3 nucleotides: TGTGCCAGCAGCTTGGGAAGGACAGGGCCCTCCTACAATGAGCAGTTCTTC. As protein: CASSLGRTGPSYNEQFF.

This chain joins TRBV27 and TRBJ1-2, with D possibly matching TRBD1 (5 bases). Trimming removed 6 bases from V and 1 base from J, with 12 bases in between. Germline values: CDR1 MNHEY, CDR2 SMNVEV (reference sequence). This CDR3 region has 14 residues. CDR3 loop: CASSPSGINYGYTF. CDR3 DNA sequence: TGTGCCAGCAGCCCCTCAGGGATTAACTATGGCTACACCTTC.

This sequence joins TRBV7-2 and TRBJ2-1, with TRBD1 identical over 8 bases. This CDR3 region has 15 residues. Germline loops: CDR1 SGHTA, CDR2 FQGNSA. V lost 1 base, J lost 6 bases, and 5 bases stayed unmatched. Written as DNA, the CDR3 is TGTGCCAGCAGCTTAGTCAGGACAGGGATCAATGAGCAGTTCTTC. The encoded protein is CASSLVRTGINEQFF.

The rearrangement joins TRBV9 to TRBJ2-1, with unresolved D. Trimming cost V 2 bases and J 4 bases, with 4 bases left between them. Germline CDR1 and CDR2: SGDLS and YYNGEE. The CDR3 is 12 amino acids. The CDR3 protein is CASSVAYNEQFF. For the CDR3, the DNA is TGTGCCAGCAGCGTGGCATACAATGAGCAGTTCTTC.